Listed below are T cell receptor beta chains from one sample, sequenced in a study of OX40 agonist ivuxolimab in advanced cancers. Generated by immunoSEQ multiplex PCR, the TCRdb table keeps only in-frame clones and is missing some. Of around 12,000 clones in the sample, 65% to 90% were seen once. The sample here was CD4+ or CD8+ T cells sorted from blood, taken in a trial of the OX40 agonist ivuxolimab. The receptor source for this set is an adult with an advanced solid tumor such as melanoma, head and neck, liver or kidney cancer. The CDR3 runs from the conserved cysteine through the conserved F or W. A D gene is named only where the DNA matches it firmly. Clone size appears in some rows only: once, few, many, or a class for an expanded clone.

d_gene	abundance	v_gene	j_gene	CDR3nt	CDR3aa
TRBD2	.	TRBV4-2	TRBJ2-5	TGTGCCAGCAGCCAAGTTACTAGCGGGACCCCGGGGGGAGAGACCCAGTACTTC	CASSQVTSGTPGGETQYF
.	.	TRBV29-1	TRBJ1-2	TGCAGCGTTCCAAACGGGCAGGGTCCGGGCTACACCTTC	CSVPNGQGPGYTF
TRBD1	.	TRBV7-4	TRBJ1-4	TGTGCCAGCAGCTTATGGGACAGCTGTAAAAGAAATGAAAAACTGTTTTTT	CASSLWDSCKRNEKLFF
.	.	TRBV2	TRBJ2-1	TGTGCCAGCAGTGAACCTGGGCACACTGAGCAGTTCTTC	CASSEPGHTEQFF
TRBD1	.	TRBV7-3	TRBJ2-1	TGTGCCAGCAGCTCAGGTCTACTTTCAGGGGGCGAGCAGTTCTTC	CASSSGLLSGGEQFF
.	.	TRBV15	TRBJ2-5	TGTGCCACCAGCAGAGATGTATCCTTTGGCTCAGAGACCCAGTACTTC	CATSRDVSFGSETQYF
.	once	TRBV6-5	TRBJ1-5	TGTGCCAGCAGATCCACAGGGTCCGGCAATCAGCCCCAGCATTTT	CASRSTGSGNQPQHF
TRBD2	.	TRBV29-1	TRBJ2-7	TGCAGCGTGACTGGGGTAGCGGGAGATGCCTCCTACGAGCAGTACTTC	CSVTGVAGDASYEQYF
.	once	TRBV5-4	TRBJ2-1	TGTGCCACGCGCCCAGGGACCTACAATGAGCAGTTCTTC	CATRPGTYNEQFF
TRBD1	.	TRBV2	TRBJ2-2	TGTGCCAGCAGTGAAGCGCTTGGACAGGGGAACACCGGGGAGCTGTTTTTT	CASSEALGQGNTGELFF
.	.	TRBV5-6	TRBJ1-1	TGTGCCAGCAGCGGGGTGAGGAAGAACACTGAAGCTTTCTTT	CASSGVRKNTEAFF
TRBD1	.	TRBV5-8	TRBJ1-1	TGTGCCAGCAGCTTCGGGACAGGGACCACTGAAGCTTTCTTT	CASSFGTGTTEAFF
.	.	TRBV7-9	TRBJ2-1	TGTGCCAGCAGCCAAACGGGGTTGGAGCAGTTCTTC	CASSQTGLEQFF
TRBD1	.	TRBV19	TRBJ2-1	TGTGCCAGTACCACGACAGGGTGGAATGAGCAGTTCTTC	CASTTTGWNEQFF
.	.	TRBV29-1	TRBJ1-5	TGCAGCGTTCTGACAGGCTATAGCAATCAGCCCCAGCATTTT	CSVLTGYSNQPQHF
.	.	TRBV30	TRBJ2-6	TGTGCCTCACGTCAAGACAGCTCTGGGGCCAACGTCCTGACTTTC	CASRQDSSGANVLTF
.	.	TRBV10-3	TRBJ1-1	TGTGCCATCAGTGAGACAACCCCGGGGAACACTGAAGCTTTCTTT	CAISETTPGNTEAFF
.	.	TRBV27	TRBJ2-7	TGTGCCAGCAGTTCCGTCGACACGACTTACGAGCAGTACTTC	CASSSVDTTYEQYF
.	.	TRBV2	TRBJ2-3	TGTGCCAGCAGTGGTGGGGGAGATACGCAGTATTTT	CASSGGGDTQYF